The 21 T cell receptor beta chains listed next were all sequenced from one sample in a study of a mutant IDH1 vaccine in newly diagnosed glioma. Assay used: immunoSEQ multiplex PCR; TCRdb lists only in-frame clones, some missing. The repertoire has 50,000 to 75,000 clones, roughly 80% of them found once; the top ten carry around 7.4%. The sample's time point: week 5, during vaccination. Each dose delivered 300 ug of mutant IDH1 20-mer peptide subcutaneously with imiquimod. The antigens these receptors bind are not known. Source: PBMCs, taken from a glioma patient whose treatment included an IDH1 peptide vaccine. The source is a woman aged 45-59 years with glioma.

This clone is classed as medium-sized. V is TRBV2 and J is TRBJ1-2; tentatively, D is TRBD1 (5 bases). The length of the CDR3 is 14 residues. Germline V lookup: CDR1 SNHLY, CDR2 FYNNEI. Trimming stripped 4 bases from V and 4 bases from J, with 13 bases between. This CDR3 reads CASSVTVSIYGYTF. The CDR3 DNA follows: TGTGCCAGCAGTGTGACAGTTTCCATCTATGGCTACACCTTC.

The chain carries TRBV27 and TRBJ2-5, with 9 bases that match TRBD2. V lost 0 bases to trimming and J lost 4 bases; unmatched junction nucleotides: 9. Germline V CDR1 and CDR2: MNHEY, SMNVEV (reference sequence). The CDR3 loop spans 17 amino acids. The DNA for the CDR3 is TGTGCCAGCAGTTTATCGGGTCTAGCGGGGAACCGAGAGACCCAGTACTTC. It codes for CASSLSGLAGNRETQYF.

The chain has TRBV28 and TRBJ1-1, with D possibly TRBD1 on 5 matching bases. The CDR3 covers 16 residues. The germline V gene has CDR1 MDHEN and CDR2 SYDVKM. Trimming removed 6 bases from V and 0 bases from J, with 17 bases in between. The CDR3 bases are TGTGCCAGCAGCCGCAGGGTATTTTCGATGAACACTGAAGCTTTCTTT. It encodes CASSRRVFSMNTEAFF.

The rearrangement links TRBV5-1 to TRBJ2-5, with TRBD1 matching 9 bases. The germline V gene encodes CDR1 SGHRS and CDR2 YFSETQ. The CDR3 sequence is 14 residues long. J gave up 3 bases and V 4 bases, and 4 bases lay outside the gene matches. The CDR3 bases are TGCGCCAGCAGCACGAGGACAGGGGAAGAGACCCAGTACTTC. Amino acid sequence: CASSTRTGEETQYF.

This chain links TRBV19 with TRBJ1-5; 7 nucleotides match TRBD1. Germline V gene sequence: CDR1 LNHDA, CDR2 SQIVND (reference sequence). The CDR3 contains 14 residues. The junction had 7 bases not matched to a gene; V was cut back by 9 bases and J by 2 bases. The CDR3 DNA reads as TGTGCCAGCAAGACAGGGAATGGCAATCAGCCCCAGCATTTT. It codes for CASKTGNGNQPQHF.

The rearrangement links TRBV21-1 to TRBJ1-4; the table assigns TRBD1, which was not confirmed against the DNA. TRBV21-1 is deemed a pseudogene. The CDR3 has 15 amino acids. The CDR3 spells CASSKGAGGREKLFF. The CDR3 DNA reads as TGTGCCAGCAGCAAAGGAGCAGGGGGACGGGAAAAACTGTTTTTT.

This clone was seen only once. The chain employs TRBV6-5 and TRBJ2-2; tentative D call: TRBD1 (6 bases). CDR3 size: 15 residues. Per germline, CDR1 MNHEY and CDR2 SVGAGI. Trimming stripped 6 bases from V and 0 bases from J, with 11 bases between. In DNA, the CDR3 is TGTGCCAGCAGACGACAGGACGCGAACACCGGGGAGCTGTTTTTT. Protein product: CASRRQDANTGELFF.

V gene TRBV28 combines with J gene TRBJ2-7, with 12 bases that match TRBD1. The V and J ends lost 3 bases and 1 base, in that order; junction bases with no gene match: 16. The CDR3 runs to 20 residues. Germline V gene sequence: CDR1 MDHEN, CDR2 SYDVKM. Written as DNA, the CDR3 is TGTGCCAGCAGTTTGCCCCGTGCCGGGACAGGGGGCACTCGATCCTACGAGCAGTACTTC. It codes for CASSLPRAGTGGTRSYEQYF. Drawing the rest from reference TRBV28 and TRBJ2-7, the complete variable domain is DVKVTQSSRYLVKRTGEKVFLECVQDMDHENMFWYRQDPGLGLRLIYFSYDVKMKEKGDIPEGYSVSREKKERFSLILESASTNQTSMYLCASSLPRAGTGGTRSYEQYFGPGTRLTVT.

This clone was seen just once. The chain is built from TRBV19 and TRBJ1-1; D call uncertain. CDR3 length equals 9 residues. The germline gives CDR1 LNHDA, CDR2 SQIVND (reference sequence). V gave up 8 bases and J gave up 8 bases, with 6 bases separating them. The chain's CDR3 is CASGREAFF. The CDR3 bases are TGTGCCAGTGGAAGGGAAGCTTTCTTT.

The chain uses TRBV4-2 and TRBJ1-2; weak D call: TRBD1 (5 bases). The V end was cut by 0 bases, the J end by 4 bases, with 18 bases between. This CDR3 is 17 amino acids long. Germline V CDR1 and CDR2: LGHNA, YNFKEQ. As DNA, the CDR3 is TGTGCCAGCAGCCAAGATAAGGGAGCAGGGACTGGCTATGGCTACACCTTC. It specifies CASSQDKGAGTGYGYTF.

In DNA form, the CDR3 reads TGTGCCAGCAGTTCATGGCCCAATTCACCCCTCCACTTT. Its protein product is CASSSWPNSPLHF. The rearrangement joins TRBV6-5 to TRBJ1-6; D unclear. Germline V gene data show CDR1 as MNHEY and CDR2 as SVGAGI. V was shortened by 4 bases and J by 7 bases, with 8 bases between the two germline ends. The CDR3 contains 13 residues.

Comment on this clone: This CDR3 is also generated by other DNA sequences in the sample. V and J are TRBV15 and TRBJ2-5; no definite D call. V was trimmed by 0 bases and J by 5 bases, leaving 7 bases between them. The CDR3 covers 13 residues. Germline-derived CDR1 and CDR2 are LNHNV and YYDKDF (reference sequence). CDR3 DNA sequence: TGTGCCACCAGCAGAGACCCTATCGAGACCCAGTACTTC. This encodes CATSRDPIETQYF.

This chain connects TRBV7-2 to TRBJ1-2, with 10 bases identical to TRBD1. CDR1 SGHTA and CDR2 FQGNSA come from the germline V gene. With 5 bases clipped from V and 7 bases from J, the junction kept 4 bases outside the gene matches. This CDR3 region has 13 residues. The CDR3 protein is CASSPRTGGGYTF. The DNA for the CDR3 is TGTGCCAGCAGCCCCAGGACAGGGGGTGGCTACACCTTC. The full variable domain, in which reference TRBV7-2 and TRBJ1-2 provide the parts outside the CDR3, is GAGVSQSPSNKVTEKGKDVELRCDPISGHTALYWYRQSLGQGLEFLIYFQGNSAPDKSGLPSDRFSAERTGGSVSTLTIQRTQQEDSAVYLCASSPRTGGGYTFGSGTRLTVV.

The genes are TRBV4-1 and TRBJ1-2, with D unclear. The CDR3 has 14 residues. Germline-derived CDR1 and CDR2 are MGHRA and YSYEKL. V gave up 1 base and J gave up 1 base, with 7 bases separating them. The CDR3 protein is CASSQASSNYGYTF. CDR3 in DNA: TGCGCCAGCAGCCAAGCTTCCAGTAACTATGGCTACACCTTC.

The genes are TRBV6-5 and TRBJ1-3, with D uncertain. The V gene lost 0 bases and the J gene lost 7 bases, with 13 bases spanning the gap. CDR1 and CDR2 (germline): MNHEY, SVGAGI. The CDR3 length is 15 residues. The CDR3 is CASSYSQQPGNTIYF. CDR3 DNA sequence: TGTGCCAGCAGTTACTCACAGCAACCCGGGAACACCATATATTTT.

CDR3 DNA: TGTGCCAGCAGCGTAGGAGGGTTGCGGGGGGGCGGCACCGGGGAGCTGTTTTTT. Translated, it gives CASSVGGLRGGGTGELFF. This chain connects TRBV9 to TRBJ2-2; the match to TRBD2 covers 9 bases. This CDR3 contains 18 residues. Germline CDR1 and CDR2: SGDLS and YYNGEE. The ends lost 0 bases at V and 4 bases at J; junction bases unmatched: 10.

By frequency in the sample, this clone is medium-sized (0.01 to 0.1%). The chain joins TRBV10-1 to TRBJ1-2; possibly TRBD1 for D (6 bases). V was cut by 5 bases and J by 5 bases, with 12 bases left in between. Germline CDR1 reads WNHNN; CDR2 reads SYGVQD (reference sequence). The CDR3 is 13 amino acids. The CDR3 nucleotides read TGCGCCAGCAGTCCCGGGACACCTTATGGCTACACCTTC. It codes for CASSPGTPYGYTF.

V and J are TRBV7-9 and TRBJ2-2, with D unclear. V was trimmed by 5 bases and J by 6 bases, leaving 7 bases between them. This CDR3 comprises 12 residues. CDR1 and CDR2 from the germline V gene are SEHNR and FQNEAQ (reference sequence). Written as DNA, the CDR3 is TGTGCCAGCAGCCCCTGGTCCGGGGAGCTGTTTTTT. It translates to CASSPWSGELFF.

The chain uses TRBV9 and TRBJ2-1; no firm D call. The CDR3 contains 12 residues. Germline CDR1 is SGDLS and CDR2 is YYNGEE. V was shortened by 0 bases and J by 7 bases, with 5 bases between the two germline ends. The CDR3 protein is CASSVDRNEQFF. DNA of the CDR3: TGTGCCAGCAGCGTAGACCGGAATGAGCAGTTCTTC. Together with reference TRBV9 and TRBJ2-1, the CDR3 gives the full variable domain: DSGVTQTPKHLITATGQRVTLRCSPRSGDLSVYWYQQSLDQGLQFLIQYYNGEERAKGNILERFSAQQFPDLHSELNLSSLELGDSALYFCASSVDRNEQFFGPGTRLTVL.

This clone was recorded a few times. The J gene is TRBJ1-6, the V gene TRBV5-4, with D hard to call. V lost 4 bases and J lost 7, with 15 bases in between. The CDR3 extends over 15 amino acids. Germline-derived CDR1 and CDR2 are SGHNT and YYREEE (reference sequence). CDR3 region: CASSVGVSLNSPLHF. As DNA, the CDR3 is TGTGCCAGCAGCGTTGGCGTGTCCCTAAATTCACCCCTCCACTTT.

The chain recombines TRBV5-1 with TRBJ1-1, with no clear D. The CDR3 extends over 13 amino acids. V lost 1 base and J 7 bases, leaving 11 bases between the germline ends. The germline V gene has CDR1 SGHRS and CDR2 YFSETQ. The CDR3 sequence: CASSLNSRGEAFF. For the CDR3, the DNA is TGCGCCAGCAGCTTGAATAGTCGGGGTGAAGCTTTCTTT.